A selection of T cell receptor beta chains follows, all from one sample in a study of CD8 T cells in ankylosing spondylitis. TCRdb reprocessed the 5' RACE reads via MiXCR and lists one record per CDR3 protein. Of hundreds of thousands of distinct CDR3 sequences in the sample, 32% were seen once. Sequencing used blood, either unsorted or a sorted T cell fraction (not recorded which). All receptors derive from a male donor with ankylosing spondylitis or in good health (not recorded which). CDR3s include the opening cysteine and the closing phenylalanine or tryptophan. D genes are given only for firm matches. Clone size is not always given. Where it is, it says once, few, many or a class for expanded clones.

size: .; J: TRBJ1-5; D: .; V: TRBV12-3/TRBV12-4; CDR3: CASSLVGAGDQPQHF
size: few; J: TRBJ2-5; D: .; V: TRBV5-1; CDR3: CASSPARTSGQETQYF
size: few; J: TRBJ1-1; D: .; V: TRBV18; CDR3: CASSPRTDEAFF
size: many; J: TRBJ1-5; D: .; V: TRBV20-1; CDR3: CSARVNNQPQHF
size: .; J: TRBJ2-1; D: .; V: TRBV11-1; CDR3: CASSLVEQFF
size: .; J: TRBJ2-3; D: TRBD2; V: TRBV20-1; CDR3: CSARTSGESPDTQYF
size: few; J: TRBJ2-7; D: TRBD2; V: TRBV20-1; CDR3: CSARLAGTYEQYF
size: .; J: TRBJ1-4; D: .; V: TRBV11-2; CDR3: CASSPWGQGRTNEKLFF
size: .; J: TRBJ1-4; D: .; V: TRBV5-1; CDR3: CASSLEGRDGKLFF
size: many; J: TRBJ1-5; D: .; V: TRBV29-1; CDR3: CSVSPGRGNQPQHF
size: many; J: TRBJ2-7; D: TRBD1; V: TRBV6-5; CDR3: CASSLLGTGKLYEQYF
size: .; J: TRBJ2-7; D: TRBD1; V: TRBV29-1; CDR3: CSVETGGIPGQYF
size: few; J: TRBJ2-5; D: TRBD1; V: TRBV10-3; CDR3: CAISESTGAETQYF
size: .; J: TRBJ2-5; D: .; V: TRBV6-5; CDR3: CASSYPDRETQYF
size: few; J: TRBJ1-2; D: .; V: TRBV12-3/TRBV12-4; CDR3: CASSYRGQDYGYTF
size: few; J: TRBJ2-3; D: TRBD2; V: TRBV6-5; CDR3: CASSSRLAGGSGTDTQYF
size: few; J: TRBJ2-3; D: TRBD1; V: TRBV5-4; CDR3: CASSKGTGWIDTQYF